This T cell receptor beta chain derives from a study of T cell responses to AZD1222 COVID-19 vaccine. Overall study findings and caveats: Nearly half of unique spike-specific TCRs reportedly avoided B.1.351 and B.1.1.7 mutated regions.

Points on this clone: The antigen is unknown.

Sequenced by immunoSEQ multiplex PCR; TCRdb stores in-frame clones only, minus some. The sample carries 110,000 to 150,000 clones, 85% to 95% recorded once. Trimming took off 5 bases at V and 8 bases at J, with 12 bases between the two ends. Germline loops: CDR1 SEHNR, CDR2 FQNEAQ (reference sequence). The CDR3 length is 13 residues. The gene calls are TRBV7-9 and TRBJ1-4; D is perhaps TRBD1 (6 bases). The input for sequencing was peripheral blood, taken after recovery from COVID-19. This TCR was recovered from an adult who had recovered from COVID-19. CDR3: CASSAGRGEKLFF. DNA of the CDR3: TGTGCCAGCAGCGCGGGGAGGGGGGAAAAACTGTTTTTT.